The T cell receptor (beta chain) described here comes from a study of control samples from healthy donors and cancer patients. Clones were read by immunoSEQ multiplex PCR, and TCRdb kept only the in-frame ones, dropping some. The repertoire holds approximately 82,000 clones, with over 75% as singletons. There are 14 residues in the CDR3. J gave up 7 bases and V 0 bases, and 6 bases lay outside the gene matches. Germline V CDR1 and CDR2: SGHRS, YFSETQ. V and J are TRBV5-1 and TRBJ1-2; 7 positions agree with TRBD1. This clonotype was sampled from a man aged 45 to 65 in good health. Sequencing used blood. CDR3 in amino acids: CASSLGGGGVGYTF. Here the CDR3 DNA reads TGCGCCAGCAGCTTGGGAGGGGGCGGAGTTGGCTACACCTTC.